This entry features one T cell receptor (beta chain) sequence. Its antigen is still unknown. Researchers reported that TCR beta cDNA libraries carried unique molecular identifiers. TCRdb reanalysed the PCR reads using MiXCR and keeps one entry per CDR3 protein. Among 600,000 to 750,000 distinct CDR3 sequences listed, 55% to 60% were seen once. This sample was included in a study of post-analysis software for immune sequencing data. General study points: Patients carried roughly 5 TRBV segments more frequently than controls did, and TRBV5-6, TRBV5-1 and TRBV20-1 were among them. Controls' normalized Chao1 diversity significantly exceeded that of multiple sclerosis patients. Strong co-clustering by F measure linked samples that shared a preparation batch.

V was clipped by 0 bases and J by 2 bases, with 8 bases between them. CDR3 length equals 15 residues. In germline, CDR1 is MNHNY, CDR2 SVGAGI (reference sequence). The receptor's source is a girl aged 2-10 years with multiple sclerosis. The gene calls are TRBV6-6 and TRBJ2-1; a possible D gene is TRBD2 (6 bases). Material: blood. The DNA for the CDR3 is TGTGCCAGCAGTTACTCACTAGCTCCCTACAATGAGCAGTTCTTC. Translation: CASSYSLAPYNEQFF.